Following are 24 T cell receptor beta chains from one sample sequenced in a study of T cells in Graves' hyperthyroidism and ophthalmopathy. TCR beta CDR3 region amplification was performed from RNA transcripts. HTBI primers were the set used in a first-round RT-PCR of the TCR CDR3. A single record per CDR3 protein comes from TCRdb applying MiXCR to the multiplex PCR reads. The data show 550,000 to 800,000 distinct CDR3 sequences, with approximately 15% seen just once and about a sixth held by the top ten. The sample was blood. The source of these receptors is a man aged 50-59 years with Graves' hyperthyroidism.

This clonotype was observed at least ten times. This chain uses TRBV2 with TRBJ2-1, with D perhaps assigned TRBD1 or TRBD2 (7 bases each). The CDR3 consists of 16 residues. The germline CDR1 and CDR2 sequences are SNHLY and FYNNEI. Trimming took 3 bases from V and 3 from J, leaving 15 bases between them. The CDR3 here is CASSEKAGGVYNEQFF. CDR3 nucleotide sequence: TGTGCCAGCAGTGAGAAGGCAGGGGGGGTCTACAATGAGCAGTTCTTC.

The chain uses TRBV19 and TRBJ2-7, with a weak D call TRBD2 (6 bases). The CDR3 is 13 amino acids. The germline CDR1 and CDR2 sequences are LNHDA and SQIVND (reference sequence). The ends were cut back, 1 base at V and 7 bases at J, with 11 bases in the middle. CDR3 DNA: TGTGCCAGTAGTATAGCGGCGGGAAGGGAGCAGTACTTC. Protein sequence: CASSIAAGREQYF.

V gene TRBV28 combines with J gene TRBJ2-3; TRBD2 matches at 15 bases. The CDR3 has 20 amino acids. CDR1 is MDHEN and CDR2 is SYDVKM in the germline V gene. With 5 bases clipped from V and 1 base from J, the junction kept 13 bases outside the gene matches. CDR3: CASSAWTSGRATIGTDTQYF. The CDR3 DNA sequence: TGTGCCAGCAGTGCGTGGACTAGCGGGAGGGCTACTATTGGCACAGATACGCAGTATTTT.

This chain joins TRBV19 and TRBJ2-1, with 11 bases identical to TRBD2. CDR1 and CDR2 (germline): LNHDA, SQIVND (reference sequence). The V gene end was trimmed by 6 bases and the J gene end by 2 bases; junction bases not matched to a gene: 9. The CDR3 runs 17 residues. DNA for the CDR3: TGTGCCAGTAGCCTACCGGGACTAGCGGCCCCCTACAATGAGCAGTTCTTC. Encoded protein: CASSLPGLAAPYNEQFF.

This clonotype was counted many times. The chain uses TRBV7-9 and TRBJ2-7; tentative D call: TRBD1 (5 bases). Germline CDR1 is SEHNR and CDR2 is FQNEAQ (reference sequence). The CDR3 extends over 14 amino acids. Deletions cut 5 bases from V and 2 bases from J, with 13 bases between. In nucleotides, the CDR3 is TGTGCCAGCAGCACCTCAGGGTTCGCCTACGAGCAGTACTTC. Its protein product is CASSTSGFAYEQYF. The full variable domain, rest sourced from reference TRBV7-9 and TRBJ2-7, is DTGVSQNPRHKITKRGQNVTFRCDPISEHNRLYWYRQTLGQGPEFLTYFQNEAQLEKSRLLSDRFSAERPKGSFSTLEIQRTEQGDSAMYLCASSTSGFAYEQYFGPGTRLTVT.

The sample holds a few counts of this clonotype. A much larger clone sits a single nucleotide away, making a read error possible. The chain joins TRBV2 to TRBJ2-2, with a weak D call TRBD2 (7 bases). This CDR3 comprises 15 residues. The germline V gene has CDR1 SNHLY and CDR2 FYNNEI. The CDR3, as DNA: TGTGCCAGTAACGAAGGGGGGGCGCGCACCGGGGAGCTGCTTTTT. Its protein is CASNEGGARTGELLF.

This clonotype was found a few times. The V and J genes are TRBV7-2 and TRBJ1-1, with a weak D call TRBD1 (5 bases). Germline CDR1 is SGHTA and CDR2 is FQGNSA. Trimming removed 5 bases from V and 6 bases from J, with 10 bases in between. This CDR3 spans 12 amino acids. This CDR3 is CASSLGHSEAFF. In nucleotides, the CDR3 is TGTGCCAGCAGCCTTGGACACTCTGAAGCTTTCTTT.

The J gene is TRBJ1-5, the V gene TRBV6-9; D call uncertain. This CDR3 contains 14 residues. Per the germline V gene, CDR1 is MNHGY and CDR2 is SVAAGI. V was pared by 3 bases and J by 5 bases, with 11 bases between. The CDR3 loop is CASSYNPEYQPQHF. In DNA form, the CDR3 reads TGTGCCAGCAGTTACAACCCAGAGTATCAGCCCCAGCATTTT.

This clonotype appeared a few times. The chain recombines TRBV24-1 with TRBJ2-5; TRBD1 agrees at 8 bases. This CDR3 contains 15 residues. V was pared by 4 bases and J by 4 bases, with 7 bases of the junction left unmatched. Germline lookup yields CDR1 KGHDR and CDR2 SFDVKD. The chain's CDR3 is CATSDTGQGGETQYF. CDR3 in DNA: TGTGCCACCAGTGACACCGGACAGGGTGGAGAGACCCAGTACTTC.

This clonotype was counted only a few times. The chain recombines TRBV10-3 with TRBJ2-1; 7 bases match TRBD2. J lost 0 bases, V lost 4 bases, and 9 bases had no gene match. The CDR3 is 17 residues long. Germline loops: CDR1 ENHRY, CDR2 SYGVKD. The CDR3 DNA reads TGTGCCATCAGTGGGGCTAGCGGAAAGAGCTCCTACAATGAGCAGTTCTTC. Translating gives CAISGASGKSSYNEQFF.

The rearrangement uses TRBV19 and TRBJ1-5; D ambiguous. The CDR3 runs to 15 residues. The germline CDR1 and CDR2 sequences are LNHDA and SQIVND (reference sequence). Trimming cost V 5 bases and J 1 base, with 12 bases left between them. In DNA form, the CDR3 reads TGTGCCAGTAGTCTCGTCGGGGAGAGCAATCAGCCCCAGCATTTT. Translated: CASSLVGESNQPQHF.

In this sample, this clonotype turned up many times. The V gene is TRBV20-1, the J gene TRBJ2-7; D may be TRBD1 (6 bases). The CDR3 length is 12 residues. The V end lost 0 bases, the J end lost 4 bases, and 7 bases lay between the germline ends. Germline V gene sequence: CDR1 DFQATT, CDR2 SNEGSKA (reference sequence). CDR3 nucleotide sequence: TGCAGTGCTAGAGATCAGGGGTACGAGCAGTACTTC. Translated: CSARDQGYEQYF.

The chain is built from TRBV7-2 and TRBJ2-5; D possibly uses TRBD1 or TRBD2 (5 bases each). This CDR3 spans 17 amino acids. V was trimmed by 1 base and J by 7 bases, leaving 22 bases between them. The germline V gene encodes CDR1 SGHTA and CDR2 FQGNSA. The CDR3 DNA reads as TGTGCCAGCAGCTTAGGGCCTGCAGGGACGGAGATGAGGACCCAGTACTTC. It translates to CASSLGPAGTEMRTQYF.

In this sample, this clonotype turned up many times. The chain links TRBV24-1 to TRBJ2-7; D is possibly TRBD1 (5 bases). Germline V gene lookup returns CDR1 KGHDR and CDR2 SFDVKD. V was shortened by 2 bases and J by 3 bases, with 19 bases between the two germline ends. There are 17 residues in the CDR3. This CDR3 reads CATSDSLTDTGHYEQYF. For the CDR3, the DNA is TGTGCCACCAGTGATTCCCTGACAGACACCGGTCACTACGAGCAGTACTTC.

This clonotype was seen repeatedly, ten times or more. The gene calls are TRBV29-1 and TRBJ2-3; D ambiguous. Between the trimmed V and J ends, which lost 6 bases and 7 bases, there was a span of 8 bases. The CDR3 is 10 residues long. The germline V gene encodes CDR1 SQVTM and CDR2 ANQGSEA. The DNA of the CDR3 is TGCAGCGTAGTGCAACATACGCAGTATTTT. Protein: CSVVQHTQYF.

This clonotype showed up many times. The rearrangement uses TRBV24-1 and TRBJ2-1; the match to TRBD2 covers 8 bases. Germline loops: CDR1 KGHDR, CDR2 SFDVKD. This CDR3 has 15 amino acids. Trimming removed 3 bases from V and 5 bases from J; junction bases left unmatched: 5. CDR3: CATSDGGRKNNEQFF. The CDR3 region has the DNA TGTGCCACCAGTGATGGCGGGAGGAAGAACAATGAGCAGTTCTTC.

The sample holds a few counts of this clonotype. The chain carries TRBV10-3 and TRBJ2-3; D may be TRBD1 or TRBD2 (6 bases each). Trimming pared 4 bases from V and 4 bases from J, leaving 12 bases between. Germline CDR1 and CDR2: ENHRY and SYGVKD. The CDR3 sequence is 14 residues long. In nucleotides, the CDR3 is TGTGCCATCAGTGGACGGGGGCGATCAGATACGCAGTATTTT. As protein: CAISGRGRSDTQYF.

The rearrangement links TRBV10-1 to TRBJ2-1; TRBD1 matches 7 bases. J was trimmed by 2 bases and V by 7 bases; bases with no gene match: 8. The CDR3 consists of 15 residues. Germline CDR1 and CDR2: WNHNN and SYGVQD (reference sequence). CDR3 in DNA: TGCGCCAGCATCGGGAACAGGGGACCCTACAATGAGCAGTTCTTC. This translates into CASIGNRGPYNEQFF.

This clonotype showed up just a few times. The chain uses TRBV7-9 and TRBJ2-3; D uncertain. V shed 2 bases and J shed 4 bases, with 7 bases lying between them. Germline lookup yields CDR1 SEHNR and CDR2 FQNEAQ (reference sequence). This CDR3 spans 13 amino acids. The CDR3 bases are TGTGCCAGCAGCTTAAGGGTGGCAGATACGCAGTATTTT. Protein product: CASSLRVADTQYF.

In this sample, this clonotype turned up a few times. The chain carries TRBV6-2 or TRBV6-3 and TRBJ1-5, with a tentative D call TRBD1 (6 bases). V gave up 1 base and J gave up 3 bases, with 10 bases separating them. Germline CDR1 is MNHEY and CDR2 is SVGEGT. This CDR3 is built from 15 residues. Written as DNA, the CDR3 is TGTGCCAGCAGTTACTTGGACAGTTACAATCAGCCCCAGCATTTT. Encoded protein: CASSYLDSYNQPQHF.

CDR3: CSAREGTSVELQETQYF. The CDR3 coding sequence is TGCAGTGCTAGAGAAGGGACTAGCGTAGAGCTCCAAGAGACCCAGTACTTC. The chain combines TRBV20-1 with TRBJ2-5; the match to TRBD2 covers 10 bases. Germline CDR1 reads DFQATT; CDR2 reads SNEGSKA (reference sequence). J gave up 1 base and V 0 bases, and 8 bases lay outside the gene matches. This CDR3 region has 17 residues.

At least ten counts were recorded for this clonotype. The rearrangement links TRBV7-3 to TRBJ1-2; possible D gene TRBD1, 5 bases. The germline V gene encodes CDR1 SGHTA and CDR2 FQGTGA. CDR3 length: 15 amino acids. Trimming removed 1 base at V and 1 base at J, with 10 bases between. The CDR3 spells CASSLNPGYNYGYTF. The DNA of the CDR3 is TGTGCCAGCAGCTTAAACCCAGGGTATAACTATGGCTACACCTTC.

J is TRBJ1-2 and V is TRBV28; D call uncertain. The V gene's germline CDR1 is MDHEN and CDR2 SYDVKM. The CDR3 length is 12 residues. Trimming left V 4 bases short and J 1 base short, with 4 bases between. CDR3 DNA: TGTGCCAGCAGTTATCATAACTATGGCTACACCTTC. Protein: CASSYHNYGYTF.

The rearrangement links TRBV6-5 to TRBJ2-2; 12 nucleotides agree with TRBD2. This CDR3 contains 16 residues. Germline values: CDR1 MNHEY, CDR2 SVGAGI. With 0 bases clipped from V and 6 bases from J, the junction kept 2 bases outside the gene matches. The CDR3 DNA reads as TGTGCCAGCAGTTACTCGGCTAGCGGGAGGGCCGGGGAGCTGTTTTTT. Encoded protein: CASSYSASGRAGELFF.